Reported below is one T cell receptor (beta chain). V was cut by 0 bases and J by 0 bases, with 8 bases left in between. CDR3 length equals 15 residues. Looked up from germline, CDR1 is MNHEY and CDR2 is SVGAGI. These data are taken from a study of blood T cell repertoires in COVID-19. Only in-frame clones appear in the TCRdb table, and some are missing; sequencing was by immunoSEQ multiplex PCR. The data show around 180,000 clones, roughly 89% seen once. Material for sequencing was PBMCs or T cells enriched from blood (not recorded which). The source of this sequence is a woman aged 40 to 50 with acute COVID-19. This chain links TRBV6-5 with TRBJ1-2; D is unclear. The CDR3 sequence: CASSYSRSANYGYTF. CDR3 coding DNA: TGTGCCAGCAGTTACTCGAGGTCCGCTAACTATGGCTACACCTTC.